This entry lists 28 T cell receptor beta chains sequenced from one sample in a study of blood T cell repertoires in COVID-19 (dated by TCRdb to the early 2020s). Libraries came from the immunoSEQ multiplex PCR assay. In its TCRdb copy, this immuneACCESS table keeps in-frame sequences only and misses some clones. Where compared with another copy, unresolved V genes explain less than half of these, and the others have no known cause. The sample table contains about 150,000 clones; only one count was recorded for 80% to 90% of them. The ten largest clonotypes hold 15% of the sample. Sequencing was carried out using peripheral blood. The receptors were sampled from a woman in her thirties or forties with acute or convalescent COVID-19.

In its sample, this clone was seen a few times. V and J are TRBV29-1 and TRBJ2-1; TRBD1 agrees at 8 bases. Germline CDR1 reads SQVTM; CDR2 reads ANQGSEA. After removal of 3 bases from V and 16 bases from J, the junction contained 5 bases not matched to a gene. This CDR3 has 10 residues. The CDR3 DNA sequence: TGCAGCGTTGACTTCGGACAGGGATTCTTC. Protein: CSVDFGQGFF.

This chain uses TRBV11-2 with TRBJ2-7; D is uncertain. This CDR3 region has 13 residues. CDR1 is SGHAT and CDR2 is FQNNGV in the germline V gene. Between the trimmed V and J ends, which lost 5 bases and 2 bases, there was a span of 10 bases. CDR3 in amino acids: CASSPDNTYEQYF. CDR3 coding DNA: TGTGCCAGCAGCCCCGACAACACCTACGAGCAGTACTTC.

The J gene is TRBJ1-1, the V gene TRBV6-6; 7 nucleotides line up with TRBD1. Losses at the gene ends were 7 bases for V and 4 bases for J; bases not matched to a gene: 3. This CDR3 is 12 amino acids long. Germline V lookup: CDR1 MNHNY, CDR2 SVGAGI (reference sequence). DNA for the CDR3: TGTGCCAGCAACCAGGGGGGCACTGAAGCTTTCTTT. This gives the protein CASNQGGTEAFF.

The chain combines TRBV28 with TRBJ2-7; TRBD2 matches 8 bases. CDR1 and CDR2 from the germline V gene are MDHEN and SYDVKM. J gave up 7 bases and V 6 bases, and 11 bases lay outside the gene matches. This CDR3 spans 14 amino acids. CDR3 in DNA: TGTGCCAGCAGACCGGGACTAGTGCTGGGTGAGCAGTACTTC. Translating gives CASRPGLVLGEQYF.

The V and J genes are TRBV6-6 and TRBJ2-5; 8 nucleotides match TRBD2. This CDR3 has 14 amino acids. Germline CDR1 is MNHNY and CDR2 is SVGAGI (reference sequence). J gave up 5 bases and V 2 bases, and 4 bases lay outside the gene matches. CDR3 residues: CASSYRGGRETQYF. In nucleotides, the CDR3 is TGTGCCAGCAGTTACCGGGGGGGAAGGGAGACCCAGTACTTC.

V usage is TRBV6-4 and J usage is TRBJ2-3, with 7 bases identical to TRBD1. CDR3 length: 16 amino acids. Germline V gene data show CDR1 as MRHNA and CDR2 as SNTAGT. Germline trimming cut 3 bases from V and 0 bases from J; bases unmatched to any gene: 6. The CDR3 coding sequence is TGTGCCAGCAGTGAAGTCGGGACAGCTAGCACAGATACGCAGTATTTT. As protein: CASSEVGTASTDTQYF.

The J gene is TRBJ2-7, the V gene TRBV7-6, with TRBD1 identical over 8 bases. The CDR3 loop spans 14 amino acids. Germline V CDR1 and CDR2: SGHVS, FNYEAQ. Unmatched junction bases numbered 5, after V lost 2 bases and J lost 5 bases. The CDR3, as DNA: TGTGCCAGCAGCTTAATCTCAGGGGGCGACGAGCAGTACTTC. Translation gives CASSLISGGDEQYF.

The genes are TRBV13 and TRBJ2-3; 10 bases agree with TRBD2. Germline values: CDR1 PRHDT, CDR2 FYEKMQ (reference sequence). Trimming removed 2 bases from V and 6 bases from J; junction bases left unmatched: 14. This CDR3 comprises 18 residues. The CDR3 DNA is TGTGCCAGCAGCTTATTGGTGGGGACTAGCGCCCAAGGCGATACGCAGTATTTT. The encoded protein is CASSLLVGTSAQGDTQYF.

The CDR3 DNA is TGTGCCAGCAGTTTAGATGCTGGGGACAGCTCCTATAATTCACCCCTCCACTTT. It encodes CASSLDAGDSSYNSPLHF. V gene TRBV27 combines with J gene TRBJ1-6; 7 bases line up with TRBD1. After removal of 2 bases from V and 0 bases from J, the junction contained 7 bases not matched to a gene. Germline CDR1 reads MNHEY; CDR2 reads SMNVEV (reference sequence). The CDR3 has 18 amino acids.

The rearrangement joins TRBV30 to TRBJ2-7, with unresolved D. This CDR3 is built from 13 residues. CDR1 GTSNPN and CDR2 SVGIG come from the germline V gene (reference sequence). V lost 0 bases to trimming and J lost 3 bases, with 9 bases between them. The CDR3 is CAWSVQQFYEQYF. In DNA form, the CDR3 reads TGTGCCTGGAGTGTACAACAGTTCTACGAGCAGTACTTC.

This chain uses TRBV30 with TRBJ2-2; no firm D call. CDR3 length: 14 amino acids. Germline loops: CDR1 GTSNPN, CDR2 SVGIG (reference sequence). Trimming pared 2 bases from V and 0 bases from J, leaving 7 bases between. The DNA for the CDR3 is TGTGCCTGGAGTCTTGACACGAACACCGGGGAGCTGTTTTTT. It codes for CAWSLDTNTGELFF.

The CDR3 region is CASSRSGGKETQYF. The CDR3 bases are TGTGCCAGCAGTCGAAGCGGGGGGAAAGAGACCCAGTACTTC. The chain is built from TRBV6-5 and TRBJ2-5, with 9 bases identical to TRBD2. Trimming removed 5 bases from V and 3 bases from J; junction bases left unmatched: 4. The CDR3 runs 14 residues. Germline CDR1 reads MNHEY; CDR2 reads SVGAGI.

This chain connects TRBV18 to TRBJ2-7; the match to TRBD1 covers 7 bases. CDR3 length equals 14 residues. V lost 5 bases and J lost 3; bases outside the gene matches: 7. Germline V gene data show CDR1 as KGHSH and CDR2 as LQKENI. Here the CDR3 reads CASSLTTGYYEQYF. In DNA form, the CDR3 reads TGTGCCAGCTCATTAACGACAGGGTACTACGAGCAGTACTTC.

The gene calls are TRBV30 and TRBJ1-1, with TRBD1 matching over 7 bases. The V gene end was trimmed by 3 bases and the J gene end by 6 bases; junction bases not matched to a gene: 7. This CDR3 region has 13 residues. CDR1 is GTSNPN and CDR2 is SVGIG in the germline V gene (reference sequence). The DNA for the CDR3 is TGTGCCTGGAGCTATCAGGGGGATCCTGAAGCTTTCTTT. It yields the protein CAWSYQGDPEAFF. Together with reference TRBV30 and TRBJ1-1, the CDR3 gives the full variable domain: SQTIHQWPATLVQPVGSPLSLECTVEGTSNPNLYWYRQAAGRGLQLLFYSVGIGQISSEVPQNLSASRPQDRQFILSSKKLLLSDSGFYLCAWSYQGDPEAFFGQGTRLTVV.

The rearrangement uses TRBV28 and TRBJ1-3, with D uncertain. Between the trimmed V and J ends, which lost 4 bases and 0 bases, there was a span of 13 bases. The CDR3 totals 16 residues. Germline lookup yields CDR1 MDHEN and CDR2 SYDVKM. The CDR3 nucleotides are TGTGCCAGCAGTTCCCCTAGAGGGATCTCTGGAAACACCATATATTTT. Its protein is CASSSPRGISGNTIYF.

This clone was counted only a few times. This sequence joins TRBV12-5 and TRBJ1-2, with D possibly matching TRBD1 (5 bases). V was shortened by 4 bases and J by 6 bases, with 15 bases between the two germline ends. This CDR3 has 14 residues. The germline CDR1 and CDR2 sequences are LGHNT and FRNRAP. The CDR3 DNA follows: TGTGCTAGTGGTTCTGCAGGGATCTGGGATGGCTACACCTTC. As protein: CASGSAGIWDGYTF.

The chain uses TRBV28 and TRBJ1-5; 7 bases agree with TRBD1. Losses at the gene ends were 2 bases for V and 4 bases for J; bases not matched to a gene: 8. This CDR3 contains 16 residues. Germline V gene sequence: CDR1 MDHEN, CDR2 SYDVKM. CDR3: CASSLKPGQRNQPQHF. For the CDR3, the DNA is TGTGCCAGCAGTTTAAAACCGGGACAGAGGAATCAGCCCCAGCATTTT.

This clone was found once. V usage is TRBV27 and J usage is TRBJ2-5; TRBD1 matches at 7 bases. V gave up 6 bases and J gave up 2 bases; unmatched junction bases: 6. The CDR3 sequence is 14 residues long. Germline loops: CDR1 MNHEY, CDR2 SMNVEV (reference sequence). Written as DNA, the CDR3 is TGTGCCAGCAGACAAACCAGGGGGCAAGAGACCCAGTACTTC. It translates to CASRQTRGQETQYF.

This clone was observed a handful of times. The rearrangement joins TRBV6-5 to TRBJ1-1; D gene uncertain. Trimming shortened V by 0 bases and J by 1 base, and 6 bases separated the two germline ends. Germline-derived CDR1 and CDR2 are MNHEY and SVGAGI. The CDR3 spans 14 residues. CDR3 protein: CASSYSIRNTEAFF. The CDR3 DNA sequence: TGTGCCAGCAGTTACTCGATTAGGAACACTGAAGCTTTCTTT.

CDR3 bases: TGTGCCAGCAGCCAAGGGACTAGCGGCACAGATACGCAGTATTTT. This sequence encodes CASSQGTSGTDTQYF. This rearrangement joins TRBV3-1 (or the pseudogene TRBV3-2) to TRBJ2-3, with TRBD2 matching over 9 bases. Germline trimming cut 1 base from V and 1 base from J; bases unmatched to any gene: 0. The CDR3 loop spans 15 amino acids. CDR1 and CDR2 (germline): LGHDT, YNNKEL (reference sequence).

V and J are TRBV6-5 and TRBJ1-2; 7 bases fit TRBD1. The germline CDR1 and CDR2 sequences are MNHEY and SVGAGI. This CDR3 spans 14 amino acids. V trimming: 2 bases; J trimming: 6 bases; junction bases outside the gene matches: 6. The CDR3 loop is CASSYHDRDNGYTF. The CDR3 DNA is TGTGCCAGCAGTTACCACGACAGGGACAATGGCTACACCTTC.

The table lists this clone with a few counts. The chain couples TRBV6-5 to TRBJ1-3, with D possibly being TRBD1 (6 bases). Trimming shortened V by 2 bases and J by 4 bases, and 12 bases separated the two germline ends. The germline CDR1 and CDR2 sequences are MNHEY and SVGAGI. The CDR3 extends over 15 amino acids. CDR3 residues: CASSYGQGNGNTIYF. The CDR3 DNA is TGTGCCAGCAGTTACGGGCAGGGGAACGGAAACACCATATATTTT.

The gene calls are TRBV11-3 and TRBJ2-7; TRBD2 might be the D (5 bases). CDR1 is SGHNT and CDR2 is YENEEA in the germline V gene. V was clipped by 3 bases and J by 9 bases, with 15 bases between them. This CDR3 is built from 13 residues. The CDR3 loop reads CASSFEGRSPQYF. CDR3 coding DNA: TGTGCCAGCAGCTTCGAGGGCAGGTCGCCGCAGTACTTC.

Remarks on this clone: The junction shows a germline mismatch at one end, possibly a read error. This chain uses TRBV6-1 with TRBJ2-1, with 10 bases matching TRBD2. The germline gives CDR1 MNHNS, CDR2 SASEGT. The CDR3 is 16 residues long. The CDR3 loop is CASSQAGGPSYNEQFF. CDR3 in DNA: TGTGCCAGCAGTCAAGCGGGGGGGCCCTCCTACAATGAGCAGTTCTTC.

V usage is TRBV7-9 and J usage is TRBJ2-5, with 9 bases aligning to TRBD2. Germline lookup yields CDR1 SEHNR and CDR2 FQNEAQ (reference sequence). The V gene end was trimmed by 2 bases and the J gene end by 1 base; junction bases not matched to a gene: 8. The CDR3 has 17 residues. CDR3 sequence (DNA): TGTGCCAGCAGCTTACTAGGACTAGCGTTACGCCAAGAGACCCAGTACTTC. Translated: CASSLLGLALRQETQYF.

The V and J genes are TRBV3-1 (or the pseudogene TRBV3-2) and TRBJ2-7; D possibly corresponds to TRBD2 (6 bases). Trimming left V 1 base short and J 0 bases short, with 13 bases between. CDR1 is LGHDT and CDR2 is YNNKEL in the germline V gene (reference sequence). This CDR3 region has 16 residues. CDR3 in DNA: TGTGCCAGCAGCCAAGGGCCGGACTACCGCTCCTACGAGCAGTACTTC. Its protein product is CASSQGPDYRSYEQYF.

This sequence joins TRBV19 and TRBJ1-1; 7 nucleotides align to TRBD1. The CDR3 covers 17 residues. Germline CDR1 is LNHDA and CDR2 is SQIVND (reference sequence). The V gene end was trimmed by 4 bases and the J gene end by 0 bases; junction bases not matched to a gene: 11. This CDR3 reads CASSTNRGWTMNTEAFF. The CDR3 DNA reads TGTGCCAGTAGTACTAACAGGGGATGGACCATGAACACTGAAGCTTTCTTT.

This chain links TRBV5-1 with TRBJ2-3; TRBD2 might be the D (6 bases). CDR1 and CDR2 (germline): SGHRS, YFSETQ. Trimming removed 4 bases at V and 0 bases at J, with 15 bases between. This CDR3 is 16 amino acids long. CDR3 coding DNA: TGCGCCAGCAGCCCGGCCGGGGAGGCTAGCACAGATACGCAGTATTTT. It translates to CASSPAGEASTDTQYF.